The 25 T cell receptor beta chains in this list originate from one sample, sequenced in a study of a mutant IDH1 vaccine in newly diagnosed glioma. Sample time point: week 11, during vaccination. Alongside topical imiquimod, each dose of vaccine comprised 300 ug of mutant IDH1 20-mer peptide. Assay: immunoSEQ multiplex PCR; the TCRdb copy retains only in-frame clones and omits some. Of fewer than 150,000 clones detected, roughly 88% appear once; the ten largest clones hold around 0.6%. These receptors have no identified antigens. Here the sequenced sample was PBMCs, taken from a glioma patient whose treatment included an IDH1 peptide vaccine. The receptors here all came from a woman between 45 and 65 years old with glioma.

The genes are TRBV7-2 and TRBJ1-4; D may be TRBD1 (6 bases). In germline, CDR1 is SGHTA, CDR2 FQGNSA. V was clipped by 6 bases and J by 0 bases, with 11 bases between them. This CDR3 region has 15 residues. CDR3 nucleotide sequence: TGTGCCAGCAGGATGGGGGGCTCAACTAATGAAAAACTGTTTTTT. Its translation is CASRMGGSTNEKLFF.

This clone is a singleton in its sample. The chain employs TRBV28 and TRBJ1-1, with 8 bases fitting TRBD1. The CDR3 is 19 amino acids. Trimming cost V 5 bases and J 6 bases; bases outside gene matches: 23. CDR1 and CDR2 from the germline V gene are MDHEN and SYDVKM. CDR3 bases: TGTGCCAGCAGTACCCCCTATTGGACAGGGTCAGGGTATAGGGCTGAAGCTTTCTTT. Translation: CASSTPYWTGSGYRAEAFF.

This clone was seen once. The chain combines TRBV19 with TRBJ1-3, with 9 bases lining up with TRBD1. Germline V CDR1 and CDR2: LNHDA, SQIVND (reference sequence). V shed 5 bases, J shed 0 bases, and the junction held 14 bases outside the gene matches. This CDR3 is 19 amino acids long. The CDR3 coding sequence is TGTGCCAGTAGTTTCCGCTCGGGACAGGGTACAGGCTCTGGAAACACCATATATTTT. Its translation is CASSFRSGQGTGSGNTIYF.

This chain joins TRBV7-9 and TRBJ2-5, with TRBD2 identical over 8 bases. The CDR3 runs 16 residues. Germline V gives CDR1 SEHNR, CDR2 FQNEAQ (reference sequence). Trimming took 5 bases from V and 4 from J; bases not matched to a gene: 12. CDR3 DNA: TGTGCCAGCAGCCAAGGGGCGGGAGGTCCCCCAGAGACCCAGTACTTC. Its protein is CASSQGAGGPPETQYF.

The chain recombines TRBV27 with TRBJ2-5; 7 bases are shared with TRBD2. This CDR3 region has 14 residues. Per the germline V gene, CDR1 is MNHEY and CDR2 is SMNVEV (reference sequence). J gave up 5 bases and V 2 bases, and 5 bases lay outside the gene matches. The CDR3 bases are TGTGCCAGCAGTTTACGCGGGAGAGGGGAGACCCAGTACTTC. It specifies CASSLRGRGETQYF.

The rearrangement joins TRBV19 to TRBJ2-7; D is uncertain. The CDR3 loop spans 13 amino acids. Trimming left V 4 bases short and J 2 bases short, with 9 bases between. Germline CDR1 reads LNHDA; CDR2 reads SQIVND (reference sequence). CDR3 residues: CASSTARAYEQYF. The CDR3 nucleotides read TGTGCCAGTAGTACGGCCAGAGCCTACGAGCAGTACTTC. Full variable domain (remainder filled in from reference TRBV19 and TRBJ2-7): DGGITQSPKYLFRKEGQNVTLSCEQNLNHDAMYWYRQDPGQGLRLIYYSQIVNDFQKGDIAEGYSVSREKKESFPLTVTSAQKNPTAFYLCASSTARAYEQYFGPGTRLTVT.

The V gene is TRBV4-2, the J gene TRBJ2-7, with 8 bases that match TRBD2. From germline, CDR1 is LGHNA and CDR2 YNFKEQ. The CDR3 runs to 15 residues. V lost 1 base to trimming and J lost 6 bases; unmatched junction nucleotides: 8. The CDR3, as DNA: TGTGCCAGCAGCCAAGTAGGGACTAGACTGCCCGAGCAGTACTTC. Its translation: CASSQVGTRLPEQYF.

The rearrangement links TRBV9 to TRBJ2-5; D gene uncertain. This CDR3 spans 17 amino acids. V dropped 1 base and J dropped 2 bases, with 18 bases sitting between them. Per germline, CDR1 SGDLS and CDR2 YYNGEE. The chain's CDR3 is CASSVPRPADLQETQYF. The CDR3 DNA follows: TGTGCCAGCAGCGTACCCCGGCCGGCAGATCTACAAGAGACCCAGTACTTC.

The chain has TRBV20-1 and TRBJ2-7, with a possible D match to TRBD2 (6 bases). Germline CDR1 DFQATT, CDR2 SNEGSKA (reference sequence). With 7 bases removed from V and 3 bases from J, the gap between germline ends came to 10 bases. The CDR3 runs 11 residues. The CDR3 bases are TGCAGTGGCAAGCGGGTCTACGAGCAGTACTTC. It codes for CSGKRVYEQYF.

This sequence joins TRBV12-5 and TRBJ2-5, with 12 nucleotides matching TRBD2. The CDR3 runs 20 residues. Germline values: CDR1 LGHNT, CDR2 FRNRAP. The V and J ends lost 1 base and 0 bases, in that order; junction bases with no gene match: 12. CDR3 sequence: CASGLANSGLAGKNQETQYF. CDR3 bases: TGTGCTAGTGGTTTGGCGAATTCAGGACTAGCGGGAAAAAACCAAGAGACCCAGTACTTC.

This clone was seen only once. The genes are TRBV28 and TRBJ2-7; 12 bases agree with TRBD2. V lost 1 base to trimming and J lost 2 bases; unmatched junction nucleotides: 0. Per germline, CDR1 MDHEN and CDR2 SYDVKM. The CDR3 has 15 amino acids. The CDR3 loop is CASSLSSGRAYEQYF. CDR3 nucleotide sequence: TGTGCCAGCAGTTTATCTAGCGGGAGGGCCTACGAGCAGTACTTC. The full variable domain, its missing parts supplied by reference TRBV28 and TRBJ2-7, is DVKVTQSSRYLVKRTGEKVFLECVQDMDHENMFWYRQDPGLGLRLIYFSYDVKMKEKGDIPEGYSVSREKKERFSLILESASTNQTSMYLCASSLSSGRAYEQYFGPGTRLTVT.

V is TRBV7-9 and J is TRBJ2-1; 9 bases are a match to TRBD2. Germline V lookup: CDR1 SEHNR, CDR2 FQNEAQ (reference sequence). J was trimmed by 15 bases and V by 6 bases; bases with no gene match: 6. The length of the CDR3 is 11 residues. CDR3 nucleotide sequence: TGTGCCAGCAGACGACTAGCGGCCCGGTTCTTC. As protein: CASRRLAARFF.

Only one count was recorded for this clone. V is TRBV28 and J is TRBJ2-1; no reliable D call. V dropped 2 bases and J dropped 2 bases, with 7 bases sitting between them. Germline assignment: CDR1 MDHEN and CDR2 SYDVKM. The CDR3 extends over 14 amino acids. In DNA form, the CDR3 reads TGTGCCAGCAGTTTAGTATCTCCCTACAATGAGCAGTTCTTC. Protein: CASSLVSPYNEQFF.

This clone was seen only once. This sequence joins TRBV2 and TRBJ2-1; a possible D gene is TRBD1 (5 bases). The CDR3 spans 15 residues. The germline CDR1 and CDR2 sequences are SNHLY and FYNNEI. The germline V and J ends were trimmed by 6 bases and 0 bases, with 12 bases remaining between them. The DNA for the CDR3 is TGTGCCAGCAGGGGGCGAGGCTACTCCTACAATGAGCAGTTCTTC. It codes for CASRGRGYSYNEQFF.

The rearrangement joins TRBV6-5 to TRBJ2-3, with D perhaps being TRBD1 or TRBD2 (5 bases each). Germline lookup yields CDR1 MNHEY and CDR2 SVGAGI. The CDR3 is made up of 15 amino acids. V lost 0 bases, J lost 5 bases, and 12 bases lay in between. This CDR3 reads CASSYSGAEGDTQYF. DNA for the CDR3: TGTGCCAGCAGTTACTCTGGGGCAGAGGGAGATACGCAGTATTTT.

V and J are TRBV6-5 and TRBJ2-3; perhaps TRBD1 as D (6 bases). The CDR3 totals 16 residues. The V gene's germline CDR1 is MNHEY and CDR2 SVGAGI. V shed 0 bases and J shed 6 bases, with 16 bases lying between them. Here the CDR3 reads CASSYSQGSIVDTQYF. Here the CDR3 DNA reads TGTGCCAGCAGTTACTCCCAGGGGAGTATAGTCGATACGCAGTATTTT.

The rearrangement links TRBV7-3 to TRBJ1-4; TRBD1 matches 7 bases. The CDR3 has 13 amino acids. CDR1 and CDR2 from the germline V gene are SGHTA and FQGTGA. The junction had 4 bases not matched to a gene; V was cut back by 5 bases and J by 7 bases. The DNA for the CDR3 is TGTGCCAGCAGCCTACACAGGGGTGAAAAACTGTTTTTT. Its protein is CASSLHRGEKLFF. Together with reference TRBV7-3 and TRBJ1-4, the CDR3 gives the full variable domain: GAGVSQTPSNKVTEKGKYVELRCDPISGHTALYWYRQSLGQGPEFLIYFQGTGAADDSGLPNDRFFAVRPEGSVSTLKIQRTERGDSAVYLCASSLHRGEKLFFGSGTQLSVL.

This clone was detected only once. The chain is built from TRBV6-1 and TRBJ2-7; the D gene is possibly TRBD2 (6 bases). The germline CDR1 and CDR2 sequences are MNHNS and SASEGT. This CDR3 spans 14 amino acids. Between the trimmed V and J ends, which lost 6 bases and 3 bases, there was a span of 15 bases. The CDR3 bases are TGTGCCAGCAGCGCCGGGACTTCGAACTACGAGCAGTACTTC. It yields the protein CASSAGTSNYEQYF.

The rearrangement links TRBV10-3 to TRBJ2-1; 12 nucleotides match TRBD1. V lost 7 bases, J lost 0 bases, and 10 bases stayed unmatched. The CDR3 runs to 18 residues. Germline V gene lookup returns CDR1 ENHRY and CDR2 SYGVKD. CDR3: CAIKTGTGGAGSYNEQFF. The CDR3 nucleotides are TGTGCCATCAAAACCGGGACAGGGGGCGCGGGCTCCTACAATGAGCAGTTCTTC.

V gene TRBV2 combines with J gene TRBJ1-2, with D possibly matching TRBD1 (6 bases). The CDR3 runs to 13 residues. Germline assignment: CDR1 SNHLY and CDR2 FYNNEI. V lost 10 bases and J 7 bases, leaving 19 bases between the germline ends. The CDR3 bases are TGTGCCACAGAGACGGGGGCCGTTGGTGGCTACACCTTC. It yields the protein CATETGAVGGYTF.

The chain links TRBV10-3 to TRBJ1-6; D unresolved. The germline V gene encodes CDR1 ENHRY and CDR2 SYGVKD. The CDR3 covers 14 residues. V lost 2 bases to trimming and J lost 8 bases, with 10 bases between them. CDR3 in DNA: TGTGCCATCAGTGAGGTGTCAGGCTATTCACCCCTCCACTTT. Residues: CAISEVSGYSPLHF.

The chain has TRBV7-3 and TRBJ2-1; 10 bases line up with TRBD2. The germline V gene has CDR1 SGHTA and CDR2 FQGTGA. The V segment lost 5 bases and the J segment 0 bases; nucleotides outside the gene matches: 1. The CDR3 runs to 15 residues. CDR3 in DNA: TGTGCCAGCAGCCCTAGCGGGAGCTCCTACAATGAGCAGTTCTTC. Residues: CASSPSGSSYNEQFF.

The chain couples TRBV10-3 to TRBJ2-3; 10 positions match TRBD1. Germline CDR1 reads ENHRY; CDR2 reads SYGVKD. This CDR3 comprises 16 residues. Germline trimming cut 4 bases from V and 8 bases from J; bases unmatched to any gene: 12. The CDR3 is CAISVGDRGYGGTQYF. The CDR3 DNA reads TGTGCCATCAGTGTTGGGGACAGGGGATACGGCGGTACGCAGTATTTT.

Written as DNA, the CDR3 is TGCGCCAGCAGCTTGATGAGCGAGGAGGGGGAGCAGTACTTC. The encoded protein is CASSLMSEEGEQYF. V is TRBV5-1 and J is TRBJ2-7; tentatively, D is TRBD2 (6 bases). From germline, CDR1 is SGHRS and CDR2 YFSETQ. V was cut by 1 base and J by 7 bases, with 15 bases left in between. The CDR3 spans 14 residues.

This sequence joins TRBV30 and TRBJ1-4; TRBD1 aligns across 9 bases. Germline V gene sequence: CDR1 GTSNPN, CDR2 SVGIG (reference sequence). V lost 2 bases and J lost 6; bases outside the gene matches: 19. This CDR3 is built from 19 residues. In nucleotides, the CDR3 is TGTGCCTGGAGTTACTCCCGGGACAGGGTGATGAGCTGGGATGAAAAACTGTTTTTT. Amino acid sequence: CAWSYSRDRVMSWDEKLFF.